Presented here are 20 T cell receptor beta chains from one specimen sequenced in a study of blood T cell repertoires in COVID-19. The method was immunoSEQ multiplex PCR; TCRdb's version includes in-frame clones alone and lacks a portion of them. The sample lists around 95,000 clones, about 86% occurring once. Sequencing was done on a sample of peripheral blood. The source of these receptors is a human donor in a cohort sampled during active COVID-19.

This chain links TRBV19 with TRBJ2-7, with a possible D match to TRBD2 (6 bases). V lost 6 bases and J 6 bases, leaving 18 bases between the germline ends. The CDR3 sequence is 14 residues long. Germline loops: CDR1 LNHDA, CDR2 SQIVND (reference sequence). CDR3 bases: TGTGCCAGTAGGCGGGGCACAGGTCTAGCCGAGCAGTACTTC. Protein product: CASRRGTGLAEQYF.

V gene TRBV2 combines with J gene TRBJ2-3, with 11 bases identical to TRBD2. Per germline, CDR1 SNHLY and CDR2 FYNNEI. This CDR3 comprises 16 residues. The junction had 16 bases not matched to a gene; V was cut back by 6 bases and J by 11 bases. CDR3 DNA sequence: TGTGCCAGCAGAACCGGGACTAGCGGTTCTGGGTTTTTGCAGTATTTT. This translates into CASRTGTSGSGFLQYF.

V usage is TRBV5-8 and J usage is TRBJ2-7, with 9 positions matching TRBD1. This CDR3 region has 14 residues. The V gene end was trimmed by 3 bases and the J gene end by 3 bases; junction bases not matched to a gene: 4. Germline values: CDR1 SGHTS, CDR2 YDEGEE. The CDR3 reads CASSSGQGDYEQYF. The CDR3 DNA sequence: TGTGCCAGCAGCTCGGGACAGGGAGACTACGAGCAGTACTTC. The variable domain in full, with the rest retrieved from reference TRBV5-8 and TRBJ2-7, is EAGVTQSPTHLIKTRGQQATLRCSPISGHTSVYWYQQALGLGLQFLLWYDEGEERNRGNFPPRFSGRQFPNYSSELNVNALELEDSALYLCASSSGQGDYEQYFGPGTRLTVT.

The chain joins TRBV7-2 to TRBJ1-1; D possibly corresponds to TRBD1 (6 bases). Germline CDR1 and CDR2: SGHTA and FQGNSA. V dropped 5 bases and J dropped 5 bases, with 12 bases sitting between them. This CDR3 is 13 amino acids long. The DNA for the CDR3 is TGTGCCAGCAGCCCGTTACAGGGAACTGAAGCTTTCTTT. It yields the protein CASSPLQGTEAFF.

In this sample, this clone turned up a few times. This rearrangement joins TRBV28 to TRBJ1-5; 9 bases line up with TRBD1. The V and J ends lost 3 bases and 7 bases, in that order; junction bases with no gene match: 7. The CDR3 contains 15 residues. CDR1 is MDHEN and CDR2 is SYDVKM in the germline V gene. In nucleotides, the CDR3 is TGTGCCAGCAGTTTGGGGGACAGGGTTCGGCAGCCCCAGCATTTT. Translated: CASSLGDRVRQPQHF.

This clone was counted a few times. The CDR3: CASSRSNNEQFF. Written as DNA, the CDR3 is TGTGCCAGCAGTCGGTCTAACAATGAGCAGTTCTTC. V is TRBV4-2 and J is TRBJ2-1; D not resolved. This CDR3 region has 12 residues. The germline V gene encodes CDR1 LGHNA and CDR2 YNFKEQ. V shed 6 bases and J shed 5 bases, with 8 bases lying between them.

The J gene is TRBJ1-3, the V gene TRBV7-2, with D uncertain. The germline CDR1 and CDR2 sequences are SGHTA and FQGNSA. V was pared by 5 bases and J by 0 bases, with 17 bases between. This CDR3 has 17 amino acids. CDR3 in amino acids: CASSLEPATLSGNTIYF. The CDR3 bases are TGTGCCAGCAGCCTGGAGCCTGCCACCCTCTCTGGAAACACCATATATTTT.

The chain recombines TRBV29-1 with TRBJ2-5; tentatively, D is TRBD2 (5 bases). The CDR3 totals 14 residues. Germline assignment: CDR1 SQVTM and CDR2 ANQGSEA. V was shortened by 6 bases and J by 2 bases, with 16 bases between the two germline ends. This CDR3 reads CSVVLGPGQETQYF. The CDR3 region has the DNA TGCAGCGTCGTATTAGGACCGGGACAAGAGACCCAGTACTTC.

CDR3 DNA sequence: TGCGCCAGCCAAAGAGACAGGGGGGTCGACGAGCAGTACTTC. This translates into CASQRDRGVDEQYF. V usage is TRBV5-1 and J usage is TRBJ2-7; TRBD1 aligns across 9 bases. Germline trimming cut 7 bases from V and 5 bases from J; bases unmatched to any gene: 10. The CDR3 spans 14 residues. The V gene's germline CDR1 is SGHRS and CDR2 YFSETQ.

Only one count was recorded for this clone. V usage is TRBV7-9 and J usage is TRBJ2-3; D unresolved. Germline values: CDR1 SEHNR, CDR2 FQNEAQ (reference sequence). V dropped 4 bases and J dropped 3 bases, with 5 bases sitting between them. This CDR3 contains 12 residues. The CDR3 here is CASSSMTDTQYF. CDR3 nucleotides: TGTGCCAGCAGCTCCATGACAGATACGCAGTATTTT.

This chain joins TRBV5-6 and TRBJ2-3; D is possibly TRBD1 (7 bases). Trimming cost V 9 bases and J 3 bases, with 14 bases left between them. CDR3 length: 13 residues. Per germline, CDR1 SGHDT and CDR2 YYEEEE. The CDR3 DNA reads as TGTGCCACCGGACAGGCGGGAACAGATACGCAGTATTTT. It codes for CATGQAGTDTQYF.

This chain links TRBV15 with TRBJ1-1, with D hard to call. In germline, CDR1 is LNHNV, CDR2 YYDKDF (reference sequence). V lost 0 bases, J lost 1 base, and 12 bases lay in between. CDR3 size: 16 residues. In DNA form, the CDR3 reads TGTGCCACCAGCAGAGAAGATAGAGGGCCGAACACTGAAGCTTTCTTT. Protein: CATSREDRGPNTEAFF.

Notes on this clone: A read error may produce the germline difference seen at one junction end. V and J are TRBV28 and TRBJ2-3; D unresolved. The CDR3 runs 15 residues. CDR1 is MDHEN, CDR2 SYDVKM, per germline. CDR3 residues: CASSERKGIGDAQYF. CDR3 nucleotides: TGTGCCAGCAGTGAGCGAAAAGGAATCGGAGATGCGCAGTATTTT.

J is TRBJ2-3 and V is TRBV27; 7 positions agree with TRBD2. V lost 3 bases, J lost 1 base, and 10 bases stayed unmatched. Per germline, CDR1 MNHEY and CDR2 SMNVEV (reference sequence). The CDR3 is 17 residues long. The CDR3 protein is CASSFKIPSGGTDTQYF. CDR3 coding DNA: TGTGCCAGCAGTTTTAAAATCCCTAGCGGTGGCACAGATACGCAGTATTTT.

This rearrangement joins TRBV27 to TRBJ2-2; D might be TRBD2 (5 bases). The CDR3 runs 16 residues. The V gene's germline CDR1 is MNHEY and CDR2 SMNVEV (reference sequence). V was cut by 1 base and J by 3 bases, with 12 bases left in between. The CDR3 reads CASSLFGLADTGELFF. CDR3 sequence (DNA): TGTGCCAGCAGTTTATTTGGCCTAGCCGACACCGGGGAGCTGTTTTTT.

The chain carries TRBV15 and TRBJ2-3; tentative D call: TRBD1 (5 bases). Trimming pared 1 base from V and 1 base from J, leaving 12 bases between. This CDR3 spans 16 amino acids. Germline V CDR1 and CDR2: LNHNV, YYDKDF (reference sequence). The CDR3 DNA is TGTGCCACCAGCAGAGCCGGCATCAGGGGCACAGATACGCAGTATTTT. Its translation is CATSRAGIRGTDTQYF. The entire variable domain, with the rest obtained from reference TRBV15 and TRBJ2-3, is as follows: DAMVIQNPRYQVTQFGKPVTLSCSQTLNHNVMYWYQQKSSQAPKLLFHYYDKDFNNEADTPDNFQSRRPNTSFCFLDIRSPGLGDTAMYLCATSRAGIRGTDTQYFGPGTRLTVL.

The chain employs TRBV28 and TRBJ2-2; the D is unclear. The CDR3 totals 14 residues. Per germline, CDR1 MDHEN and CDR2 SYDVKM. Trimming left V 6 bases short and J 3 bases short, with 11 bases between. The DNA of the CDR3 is TGTGCCAGCAGCACCGACTCTTACACCGGGGAGCTGTTTTTT. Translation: CASSTDSYTGELFF.

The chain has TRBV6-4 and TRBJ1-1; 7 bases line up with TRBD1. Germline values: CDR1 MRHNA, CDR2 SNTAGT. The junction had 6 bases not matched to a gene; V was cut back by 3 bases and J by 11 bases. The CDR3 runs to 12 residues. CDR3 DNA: TGTGCCAGCAGTGATGTTACAGGGGAGGCTTTCTTT. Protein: CASSDVTGEAFF.

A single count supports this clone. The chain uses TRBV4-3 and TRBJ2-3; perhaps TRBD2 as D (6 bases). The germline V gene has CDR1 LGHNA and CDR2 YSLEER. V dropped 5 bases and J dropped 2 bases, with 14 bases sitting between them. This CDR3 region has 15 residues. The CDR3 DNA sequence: TGCGCCAGCAGCAGGGGCCCGGGAGTCACAGATACGCAGTATTTT. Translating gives CASSRGPGVTDTQYF.

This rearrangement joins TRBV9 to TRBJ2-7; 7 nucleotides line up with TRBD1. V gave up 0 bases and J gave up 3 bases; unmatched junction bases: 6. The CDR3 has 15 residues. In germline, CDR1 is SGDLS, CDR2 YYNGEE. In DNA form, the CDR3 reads TGTGCCAGCAGCGTAGGACAGGGTGGAGACTACGAGCAGTACTTC. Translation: CASSVGQGGDYEQYF.